This T cell receptor (beta chain) was observed in a study of control samples from healthy donors and cancer patients. The assay was immunoSEQ multiplex PCR, and TCRdb's table has in-frame clones only and misses some. The sample contains some 200,000 clones, 90% to 95% of which appear only once. Trimming cost V 0 bases and J 1 base, with 12 bases left between them. The CDR3 spans 16 residues. Germline V lookup: CDR1 SGDLS, CDR2 YYNGEE. The sequenced sample consisted of blood. V usage is TRBV9 and J usage is TRBJ2-3; D possibly corresponds to TRBD1 (5 bases). This TCR was sampled from a woman in her twenties or thirties in good health. The CDR3 DNA reads as TGTGCCAGCAGCGTAGCCCAGGGCGGAGGCACAGATACGCAGTATTTT. Translated: CASSVAQGGGTDTQYF.